This T cell receptor (beta chain) was obtained from a study of blood T cell repertoires in COVID-19. CDR3 length: 17 residues. J gave up 2 bases and V 7 bases, and 10 bases lay outside the gene matches. Germline V gives CDR1 LNHDA, CDR2 SQIVND (reference sequence). Per the study methods: Scientists estimated how many nucleated cells there were by amplifying reference gene primers. The table came from immunoSEQ multiplex PCR; TCRdb's copy has only in-frame clones and leaves some out. V, J and clone size were drawn from that table, and D and trimming were deduced from the DNA. The sample has 55,000 to 90,000 clones; around 85% are singletons.

This TCR came from a woman older than 75 with active or convalescent COVID-19. The sequencing sample was made of peripheral blood. The J gene is TRBJ2-2, the V gene TRBV19, with 10 bases identical to TRBD2. The CDR3 region is CASTDWGLAKNTGELFF. CDR3 sequence (DNA): TGTGCCAGTACTGATTGGGGACTAGCGAAAAACACCGGGGAGCTGTTTTTT.